Following are 7 T cell receptor beta chains from one sample sequenced in a study of PD-1 blockade in mismatch repair-deficient tumors. TCRdb's copy holds only in-frame clones and misses some; the assay was immunoSEQ multiplex PCR. Of tens of thousands of clones in the sample, around 84% are singletons; the top ten hold 2.9%. This material consisted of PBMCs, taken before pembrolizumab treatment. The receptors stem from an adult with mismatch repair-deficient cancer.

This chain connects TRBV19 to TRBJ2-1; the match to TRBD2 covers 10 bases. This CDR3 spans 14 amino acids. The V and J ends lost 6 bases and 7 bases, in that order; junction bases with no gene match: 6. Germline CDR1 LNHDA, CDR2 SQIVND (reference sequence). This CDR3 reads CASSPAGGVNEQFF. The CDR3 coding sequence is TGTGCCAGTAGCCCAGCGGGAGGGGTGAATGAGCAGTTCTTC.

J is TRBJ2-3 and V is TRBV5-4, with 7 positions matching TRBD2. The CDR3 length is 14 residues. CDR1 is SGHNT and CDR2 is YYREEE in the germline V gene (reference sequence). V shed 7 bases and J 6 bases; nucleotides not matched to a gene: 11. The CDR3 spells CASSAPSGADTQYF. Written as DNA, the CDR3 is TGTGCCAGCTCCGCCCCCAGCGGGGCGGATACGCAGTATTTT.

This clone was detected only once. This chain joins TRBV5-1 and TRBJ1-4, with TRBD1 matching 9 bases. Losses at the gene ends were 2 bases for V and 2 bases for J; bases not matched to a gene: 1. This CDR3 region has 15 residues. The germline V gene has CDR1 SGHRS and CDR2 YFSETQ. The DNA of the CDR3 is TGCGCCAGCAGCTTTGGGACAGGGACTAATGAAAAACTGTTTTTT. Encoded protein: CASSFGTGTNEKLFF.

V and J are TRBV4-1 and TRBJ2-5; TRBD2 matches 14 bases. V dropped 4 bases and J dropped 3; count of bases not matched to a gene: 13. The CDR3 has 19 amino acids. Germline CDR1 and CDR2: MGHRA and YSYEKL. The CDR3 here is CASSLLPGLAGAVEETQYF. CDR3 coding DNA: TGCGCCAGCAGCCTACTCCCGGGACTAGCGGGAGCTGTGGAAGAGACCCAGTACTTC.

This clone was detected only a few times. J is TRBJ2-3 and V is TRBV9; 7 nucleotides match TRBD2. The germline V gene has CDR1 SGDLS and CDR2 YYNGEE. The CDR3 has 16 amino acids. The V segment lost 0 bases and the J segment 4 bases; nucleotides outside the gene matches: 8. CDR3 sequence (DNA): TGTGCCAGCAGCGTAGAATTAGGTGGGAGGGCAGATACGCAGTATTTT. Protein: CASSVELGGRADTQYF.

V and J are TRBV27 and TRBJ1-5; D is unclear. The CDR3 extends over 17 amino acids. Germline V gives CDR1 MNHEY, CDR2 SMNVEV (reference sequence). V was pared by 6 bases and J by 0 bases, with 18 bases between. The CDR3 bases are TGTGCCAGCAGCCCCGGCGGCAGCTTGTATAGCAATCAGCCCCAGCATTTT. Protein product: CASSPGGSLYSNQPQHF.

The chain is built from TRBV7-3 and TRBJ2-7, with TRBD2 identical over 7 bases. The junction had 10 bases not matched to a gene; V was cut back by 0 bases and J by 5 bases. The CDR3 covers 16 residues. CDR1 is SGHTA and CDR2 is FQGTGA in the germline V gene. The CDR3 reads CASSLTPGLGGHEQYF. The CDR3 region has the DNA TGTGCCAGCAGCTTAACCCCAGGACTAGGTGGCCACGAGCAGTACTTC.